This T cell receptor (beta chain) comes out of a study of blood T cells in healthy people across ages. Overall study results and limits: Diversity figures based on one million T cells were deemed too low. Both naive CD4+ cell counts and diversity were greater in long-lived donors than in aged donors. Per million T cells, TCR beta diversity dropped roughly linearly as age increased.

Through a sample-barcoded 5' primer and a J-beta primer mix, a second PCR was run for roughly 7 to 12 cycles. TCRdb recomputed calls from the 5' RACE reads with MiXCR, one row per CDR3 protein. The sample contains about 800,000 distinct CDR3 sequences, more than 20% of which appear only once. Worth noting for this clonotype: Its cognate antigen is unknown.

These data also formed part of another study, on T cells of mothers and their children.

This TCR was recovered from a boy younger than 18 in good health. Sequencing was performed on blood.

CDR3 DNA: TGCAGCGTTGAACATTCAGGGTCCGAGCAGTACTTC. Translated: CSVEHSGSEQYF. V gene TRBV29-1 combines with J gene TRBJ2-5, with D possibly TRBD1 on 5 matching bases. Gene TRBJ2-7 matches the end of the DNA better, so the J call may be wrong. Germline CDR1 SQVTM, CDR2 ANQGSEA. The CDR3 is made up of 12 amino acids.